This is a list of T cell receptor beta chains from one sample in a study of T cell repertoires in aging, cancer and after chemotherapy. From the multiplex PCR reads, TCRdb called clonotypes with MiXCR, one entry per CDR3 protein. Altogether roughly 6,200 distinct CDR3 sequences are present, 25% to 35% being singletons, with the ten largest covering roughly 7.4%. Specimen: blood. Receptors originate from a human donor with a blood cancer. Each CDR3 is given with its conserved first and last residue. The D gene is left open where the match is weak. A row's size may be missing; if present it is once, few, many or a size class.

v_gene: TRBV7-9; abundance: few; d_gene: .; j_gene: TRBJ2-3; CDR3aa: CASRAVLQTSAQYF; CDR3nt: TGTGCCAGCAGGGCAGTGCTACAGACTTCGGCGCAGTATTTT
v_gene: TRBV7-9; abundance: .; d_gene: TRBD2; j_gene: TRBJ2-3; CDR3aa: CASSPRVGLAGEATDTQYF; CDR3nt: TGTGCCAGCAGCCCCCGAGTAGGTCTAGCGGGAGAGGCCACAGATACGCAGTATTTT
v_gene: TRBV10-2; abundance: .; d_gene: .; j_gene: TRBJ2-7; CDR3aa: CASTWDFTQGYEQYF; CDR3nt: TGCGCCAGCACCTGGGACTTCACTCAAGGTTACGAGCAGTACTTC
v_gene: TRBV20-1; abundance: few; d_gene: .; j_gene: TRBJ2-1; CDR3aa: CSASPNGAEQFF; CDR3nt: TGCAGTGCTAGTCCCAACGGTGCCGAGCAGTTCTTC
v_gene: TRBV5-6; abundance: .; d_gene: .; j_gene: TRBJ2-2; CDR3aa: CASSLAKREFF; CDR3nt: TGTGCCAGCAGCTTGGCCAAGAGGGAGTTTTTT
v_gene: TRBV18; abundance: .; d_gene: .; j_gene: TRBJ1-5; CDR3aa: CASSSVSNQPQHF; CDR3nt: TGTGCCAGCTCGTCGGTGAGCAATCAGCCCCAGCATTTT
v_gene: TRBV5-4; abundance: few; d_gene: .; j_gene: TRBJ2-7; CDR3aa: CASSGGLYGVYEQYF; CDR3nt: TGTGCCAGCAGCGGGGGACTTTACGGGGTCTACGAGCAGTACTTC
v_gene: TRBV20-1; abundance: .; d_gene: .; j_gene: TRBJ2-3; CDR3aa: CSAQRWEDSTDTQYF; CDR3nt: TGCAGTGCTCAGCGGTGGGAGGACAGCACAGATACGCAGTATTTT
v_gene: TRBV20-1; abundance: .; d_gene: .; j_gene: TRBJ2-5; CDR3aa: CSARGLRRETQYF; CDR3nt: TGCAGTGCTAGAGGTTTGAGGAGGGAGACCCAGTACTTC
v_gene: TRBV7-9; abundance: .; d_gene: TRBD1; j_gene: TRBJ2-2; CDR3aa: CASISTGGSTGELFF; CDR3nt: TGTGCCAGCATCTCGACAGGGGGCAGCACCGGGGAGCTGTTTTTT
v_gene: TRBV5-4; abundance: medium-sized; d_gene: .; j_gene: TRBJ2-5; CDR3aa: CASSSPARGQETQYF; CDR3nt: TGTGCCAGCAGCTCTCCTGCCCGGGGCCAAGAGACCCAGTACTTC
v_gene: TRBV15; abundance: medium-sized; d_gene: .; j_gene: TRBJ2-2; CDR3aa: CATSSYTGELFF; CDR3nt: TGTGCCACCAGCAGTTACACCGGGGAGCTGTTTTTT
v_gene: TRBV27; abundance: .; d_gene: TRBD2; j_gene: TRBJ2-5; CDR3aa: CASRKVREAGDMEIQYF; CDR3nt: TGTGCCAGCAGAAAGGTTCGTGAAGCGGGAGATATGGAGATCCAGTACTTC
v_gene: TRBV6-5; abundance: once; d_gene: .; j_gene: TRBJ1-1; CDR3aa: CASSNGGGYTEAFF; CDR3nt: TGTGCCAGCAGTAACGGAGGGGGTTACACTGAAGCTTTCTTT
v_gene: TRBV28; abundance: few; d_gene: TRBD2; j_gene: TRBJ2-3; CDR3aa: CASSLSASGGTDTQYF; CDR3nt: TGTGCCAGCAGTTTAAGTGCTAGCGGAGGCACAGATACGCAGTATTTT
v_gene: TRBV5-1; abundance: few; d_gene: TRBD2; j_gene: TRBJ2-7; CDR3aa: CASSLSLAGRDEQYF; CDR3nt: TGCGCCAGCAGCTTGTCCCTAGCGGGACGGGACGAGCAGTACTTC
v_gene: TRBV18; abundance: few; d_gene: .; j_gene: TRBJ1-1; CDR3aa: CASSPFGRNTEAFF; CDR3nt: TGTGCCAGCTCACCATTCGGGAGAAACACTGAAGCTTTCTTT
v_gene: TRBV6-6; abundance: few; d_gene: .; j_gene: TRBJ2-7; CDR3aa: CAGGDSYEQYF; CDR3nt: TGTGCCGGCGGGGACAGCTACGAGCAGTACTTC
v_gene: TRBV4-3; abundance: .; d_gene: TRBD2; j_gene: TRBJ2-3; CDR3aa: CASSLKTSGLSTDTQYF; CDR3nt: TGCGCCAGCAGCCTGAAGACTAGCGGGTTAAGCACAGATACGCAGTATTTT
v_gene: TRBV19; abundance: .; d_gene: .; j_gene: TRBJ1-5; CDR3aa: CASSISSLPPDQPQHF; CDR3nt: TGTGCCAGTAGTATATCCAGCCTCCCCCCGGATCAGCCCCAGCATTTT
v_gene: TRBV7-9; abundance: few; d_gene: .; j_gene: TRBJ2-7; CDR3aa: CASSLALAGGEQYF; CDR3nt: TGTGCCAGCAGCTTAGCTCTAGCTGGGGGCGAGCAGTACTTC
v_gene: TRBV27; abundance: medium-sized; d_gene: .; j_gene: TRBJ2-1; CDR3aa: CASSFSRGGEQFF; CDR3nt: TGTGCCAGCAGTTTCTCCAGGGGAGGTGAGCAGTTCTTC
v_gene: TRBV10-3; abundance: .; d_gene: .; j_gene: TRBJ1-4; CDR3aa: CAISDSGSDNEKLFF; CDR3nt: TGTGCCATCAGTGACAGTGGCTCGGATAATGAAAAACTGTTTTTT
v_gene: TRBV20-1; abundance: few; d_gene: TRBD2; j_gene: TRBJ2-3; CDR3aa: CSASVGAGGRTDTQYF; CDR3nt: TGCAGTGCTTCAGTTGGCGCGGGAGGGCGCACAGATACGCAGTATTTT
v_gene: TRBV5-6; abundance: .; d_gene: TRBD2; j_gene: TRBJ2-2; CDR3aa: CASSPPRGGNTGELFF; CDR3nt: TGCGCCAGCAGCCCCCCCCGGGGGGGAAACACCGGGGAGCTGTTTTTT
v_gene: TRBV19; abundance: .; d_gene: .; j_gene: TRBJ1-5; CDR3aa: CASSPLGGQPQHF; CDR3nt: TGTGCCAGTAGCCCCTTGGGGGGTCAGCCCCAGCATTTT
v_gene: TRBV7-9; abundance: .; d_gene: .; j_gene: TRBJ2-7; CDR3aa: CASSIGGPYEQYF; CDR3nt: TGTGCCAGCAGCATCGGTGGCCCCTACGAGCAGTACTTC
v_gene: TRBV6-6; abundance: few; d_gene: .; j_gene: TRBJ1-2; CDR3aa: CASSYSNVGLTYGYTF; CDR3nt: TGTGCCAGCAGTTACTCGAACGTTGGCCTCACCTATGGCTACACCTTC
v_gene: TRBV11-3; abundance: .; d_gene: TRBD1; j_gene: TRBJ1-5; CDR3aa: CASSEQGVNQPQHF; CDR3nt: TGTGCCAGCAGTGAACAGGGGGTCAATCAGCCCCAGCATTTT
v_gene: TRBV4-3; abundance: .; d_gene: TRBD2; j_gene: TRBJ2-1; CDR3aa: CASSQWAGDYNEQFF; CDR3nt: TGCGCCAGCAGCCAATGGGCGGGAGATTACAATGAGCAGTTCTTC
v_gene: TRBV6-2/TRBV6-3; abundance: medium-sized; d_gene: .; j_gene: TRBJ2-1; CDR3aa: CASSSRNEQFF; CDR3nt: TGTGCCAGCAGTTCCAGAAATGAGCAGTTCTTC
v_gene: TRBV5-1; abundance: few; d_gene: .; j_gene: TRBJ2-3; CDR3aa: CASSLGRGQWSTDTQYF; CDR3nt: TGCGCCAGCAGCTTGGGGAGAGGACAGTGGAGCACAGATACGCAGTATTTT
v_gene: TRBV18; abundance: .; d_gene: TRBD2; j_gene: TRBJ2-7; CDR3aa: CASSPNSGISYEQYF; CDR3nt: TGTGCCAGCTCACCAAACAGCGGGATCTCCTACGAGCAGTACTTC
v_gene: TRBV27; abundance: medium-sized; d_gene: .; j_gene: TRBJ2-1; CDR3aa: CASSLSLSGAEQFF; CDR3nt: TGTGCCAGCAGTTTAAGCTTGTCAGGGGCCGAGCAGTTCTTC
v_gene: TRBV7-9; abundance: few; d_gene: .; j_gene: TRBJ1-1; CDR3aa: CASSLGGNAFF; CDR3nt: TGTGCCAGCAGCTTAGGAGGGAATGCTTTCTTT
v_gene: TRBV4-2; abundance: few; d_gene: TRBD1; j_gene: TRBJ2-7; CDR3aa: CASSPRDRDYEQYF; CDR3nt: TGTGCCAGCAGCCCCCGGGACAGAGACTACGAGCAGTACTTC
v_gene: TRBV6-2/TRBV6-3; abundance: few; d_gene: .; j_gene: TRBJ2-4; CDR3aa: CASSYGGADIQYF; CDR3nt: TGTGCCAGCAGTTACGGGGGGGCCGACATTCAGTACTTC
v_gene: TRBV19; abundance: medium-sized; d_gene: TRBD2; j_gene: TRBJ2-7; CDR3aa: CASGIAGGYEQYF; CDR3nt: TGTGCCAGTGGCATAGCGGGAGGCTACGAGCAGTACTTC
v_gene: TRBV19; abundance: .; d_gene: TRBD1; j_gene: TRBJ1-5; CDR3aa: CASSRTGVTNQPQHF; CDR3nt: TGTGCCAGTAGTAGGACAGGCGTTACCAATCAGCCCCAGCATTTT
v_gene: TRBV5-5; abundance: .; d_gene: TRBD1; j_gene: TRBJ1-2; CDR3aa: CASSHGQGVGYGYTF; CDR3nt: TGCGCCAGCAGCCACGGACAGGGAGTGGGCTATGGCTACACCTTC
v_gene: TRBV7-6; abundance: few; d_gene: .; j_gene: TRBJ1-5; CDR3aa: CASSLYFGNNQPQHF; CDR3nt: TGTGCCAGCAGCCTCTACTTTGGGAACAATCAGCCCCAGCATTTT
v_gene: TRBV24-1; abundance: .; d_gene: TRBD1; j_gene: TRBJ2-5; CDR3aa: CATGTVTETQYF; CDR3nt: TGTGCCACCGGGACAGTCACAGAGACCCAGTACTTC
v_gene: TRBV6-5; abundance: few; d_gene: TRBD1; j_gene: TRBJ1-6; CDR3aa: CASRVTRDSGSPLHF; CDR3nt: TGTGCCAGCAGAGTTACCCGGGACAGTGGATCACCCCTCCACTTT
v_gene: TRBV20-1; abundance: medium-sized; d_gene: .; j_gene: TRBJ2-3; CDR3aa: CSAPVEGTDTQYF; CDR3nt: TGCAGTGCTCCCGTGGAGGGCACAGATACGCAGTATTTT
v_gene: TRBV7-9; abundance: few; d_gene: .; j_gene: TRBJ2-7; CDR3aa: CASSFPLRGYEQYF; CDR3nt: TGTGCCAGCAGCTTCCCGCTAAGGGGCTACGAGCAGTACTTC
v_gene: TRBV27; abundance: medium-sized; d_gene: TRBD2; j_gene: TRBJ2-1; CDR3aa: CASSLLSGETQFF; CDR3nt: TGTGCCAGCAGTTTATTAAGCGGGGAGACCCAGTTCTTC
v_gene: TRBV6-5; abundance: medium-sized; d_gene: .; j_gene: TRBJ2-3; CDR3aa: CASSYSIKGGISRYWLDTQYF; CDR3nt: TGTGCCAGCAGTTACTCGATTAAAGGTGGCATCAGTCGGTATTGGTTAGATACGCAGTATTTT
v_gene: TRBV6-2/TRBV6-3; abundance: few; d_gene: .; j_gene: TRBJ1-2; CDR3aa: CASSYLEGPYGYTF; CDR3nt: TGTGCCAGCAGTTATTTGGAAGGGCCCTATGGCTACACCTTC
v_gene: TRBV7-9; abundance: .; d_gene: .; j_gene: TRBJ1-1; CDR3aa: CASSLRPYQNTEAFF; CDR3nt: TGTGCCAGCAGCTTAAGACCGTACCAGAACACTGAAGCTTTCTTT
v_gene: TRBV5-1; abundance: few; d_gene: .; j_gene: TRBJ2-3; CDR3aa: CASSFSRDTDTQYF; CDR3nt: TGCGCCAGCAGCTTTTCGCGTGACACAGATACGCAGTATTTT
v_gene: TRBV4-2; abundance: medium-sized; d_gene: .; j_gene: TRBJ2-7; CDR3aa: CASSQTTTGPYYEQYF; CDR3nt: TGTGCCAGCAGCCAAACGACGACAGGACCCTACTACGAGCAGTACTTC
v_gene: TRBV6-5; abundance: medium-sized; d_gene: .; j_gene: TRBJ1-6; CDR3aa: CASSYSRPQYSPLHF; CDR3nt: TGTGCCAGCAGTTACTCGAGGCCCCAGTATTCACCCCTCCACTTT
v_gene: TRBV19; abundance: medium-sized; d_gene: TRBD1; j_gene: TRBJ2-1; CDR3aa: CASRITGTGDQEQFF; CDR3nt: TGTGCCAGTAGGATAACCGGGACAGGTGACCAGGAGCAGTTCTTC
v_gene: TRBV2; abundance: .; d_gene: .; j_gene: TRBJ1-5; CDR3aa: CASRSDYNQPQHF; CDR3nt: TGTGCCAGCAGGTCAGACTACAATCAGCCCCAGCATTTT
v_gene: TRBV7-9; abundance: few; d_gene: TRBD1; j_gene: TRBJ2-5; CDR3aa: CASSLTQGAETQYF; CDR3nt: TGTGCCAGCAGCTTAACGCAGGGGGCAGAGACCCAGTACTTC
v_gene: TRBV20-1; abundance: .; d_gene: .; j_gene: TRBJ2-3; CDR3aa: CSARDRKGPDTQYF; CDR3nt: TGCAGTGCTAGAGATCGGAAAGGGCCAGATACGCAGTATTTT
v_gene: TRBV11-2; abundance: few; d_gene: TRBD2; j_gene: TRBJ2-5; CDR3aa: CASSLRLAGGAQYF; CDR3nt: TGTGCCAGCAGCTTACGACTAGCGGGGGGGGCCCAGTACTTC